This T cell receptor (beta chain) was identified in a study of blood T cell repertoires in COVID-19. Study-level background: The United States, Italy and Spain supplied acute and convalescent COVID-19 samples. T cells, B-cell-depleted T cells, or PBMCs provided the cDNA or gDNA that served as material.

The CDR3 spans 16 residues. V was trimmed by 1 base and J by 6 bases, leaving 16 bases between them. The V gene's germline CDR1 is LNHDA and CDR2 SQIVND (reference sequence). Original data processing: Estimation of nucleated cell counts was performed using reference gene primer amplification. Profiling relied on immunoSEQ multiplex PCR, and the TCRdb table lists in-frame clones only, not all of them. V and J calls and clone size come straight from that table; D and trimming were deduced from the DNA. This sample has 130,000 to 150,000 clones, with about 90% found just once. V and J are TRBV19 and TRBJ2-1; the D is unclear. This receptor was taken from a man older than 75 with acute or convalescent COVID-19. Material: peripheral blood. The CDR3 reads CASSIGVGSIVNEQFF. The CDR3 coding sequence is TGTGCCAGTAGTATAGGTGTCGGGTCTATCGTCAATGAGCAGTTCTTC.